This T cell receptor (beta chain) was profiled in a study of cytomegalovirus exposure and HLA in healthy donors. Notes on this clone: What it binds is unknown.

CDR1 is SGHRS, CDR2 YFSETQ, per germline. V dropped 2 bases and J dropped 0 bases, with 7 bases sitting between them. The CDR3 is 14 amino acids. Among the donors, all were healthy bone marrow donors. Study-wide points: While the bulk of TCR sequences proved rare, some public TCRs turned up in many donors. Earlier analysis found most TCR beta V segments productive about 87% or about 30% of the time.

The PCR ran on 60 Vbeta and 13 Jbeta primers. Some clones are missing from TCRdb's copy, which holds only in-frame ones; the method was immunoSEQ multiplex PCR. The table includes approximately 160,000 clones, roughly 80% detected once. What was sequenced was PBMCs. The receptor was derived from a man aged 25 to 45 in good health and CMV-seropositive. This sequence joins TRBV5-1 and TRBJ2-3; D is unclear. The CDR3 coding sequence is TGCGCCAGCAGCTTTAGCACTAGCACAGATACGCAGTATTTT. It yields the protein CASSFSTSTDTQYF.